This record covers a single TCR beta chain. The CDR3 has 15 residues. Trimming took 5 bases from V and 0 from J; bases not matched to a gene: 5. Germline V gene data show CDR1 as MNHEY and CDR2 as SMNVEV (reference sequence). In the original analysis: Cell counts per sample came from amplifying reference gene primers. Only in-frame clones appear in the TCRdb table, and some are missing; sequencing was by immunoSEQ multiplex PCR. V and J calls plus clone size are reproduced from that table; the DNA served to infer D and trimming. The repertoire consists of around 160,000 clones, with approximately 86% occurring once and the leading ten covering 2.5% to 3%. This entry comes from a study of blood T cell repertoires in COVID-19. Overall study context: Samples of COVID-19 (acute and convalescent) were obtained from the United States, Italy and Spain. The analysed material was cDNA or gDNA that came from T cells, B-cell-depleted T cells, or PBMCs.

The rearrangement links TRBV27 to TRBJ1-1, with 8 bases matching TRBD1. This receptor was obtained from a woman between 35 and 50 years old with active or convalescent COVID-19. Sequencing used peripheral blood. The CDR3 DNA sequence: TGTGCCAGCAGTCGACAGGGGCTAGTGAACACTGAAGCTTTCTTT. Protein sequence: CASSRQGLVNTEAFF.